This paragraph reports one TCR beta chain. Its antigen is undetermined. Together with a sample-barcoded 5' primer, a J-beta primer mix was included in a second PCR lasting roughly 6 to 12 cycles. Each TCR beta cDNA got a 12-nucleotide random molecular identifier. TCRdb used MiXCR to reprocess the 5' RACE reads, holding one entry per CDR3 protein. This repertoire shows some 930,000 distinct CDR3 sequences, almost 30% found once; its top ten account for more than 8.5%. V was shortened by 4 bases and J by 5 bases, with 18 bases between the two germline ends. Germline V gene sequence: CDR1 SGHAT, CDR2 FQNNGV. The CDR3 totals 15 residues. The data stem from a study of blood T cells in healthy people across ages. Broader study findings: Across the age range, TCR beta diversity per million T cells fell in a roughly linear way.

These data were also filed under a second study, of T cells of mothers and their children.

The genes are TRBV11-2 and TRBJ2-7; maybe TRBD2 (6 bases). The clonotype originates from a woman aged 40 to 50 in good health. Sample: blood. The CDR3 DNA reads TGTGCCAGCAGCTCGCCCCGGGACTTCCCCGACGAGCAGTACTTC. This sequence encodes CASSSPRDFPDEQYF.